One T cell receptor beta chain is described in this entry. Its specific antigen is unknown. Base qualities were left out, and no much larger clone turns up one base away. The CDR3 goes from the cysteine to the phenylalanine over 13 residues. Only the CDR3 DNA stays, 39 bases, in frame from base 1. V lost 0 bases and J lost 4 bases, and the count of bases not matched to a germline gene is 0. For CDR1 and CDR2, the germline V gene lists SGDLS and YYNGEE. These data originate in a study of control samples from healthy donors and cancer patients (dated by TCRdb to 2020 to 2021). The library came from the immunoSEQ multiplex PCR assay. TCRdb re-hosts the immuneACCESS table, in-frame sequences only. Its copies lack some clones; in the studies checked, an unresolved V gene accounts for under half of them, and the cause for the rest is not known. Across this sample there are about 45,000 clones, with about three quarters seen only once. 15% to 20% of the sample is taken by the ten largest.

The sample comprised formalin-fixed, paraffin-embedded tissue. The sequence was collected from a male donor with melanoma. The chain was built from TRBV9 and TRBJ2-5; TRBD1 agrees with 7 junctional bases. The sequenced DNA is TGTGCCAGCAGCGTAGAGGGGGCAGAGACCCAGTACTTC. It translates to CASSVEGAETQYF.